This is a list of T cell receptor beta chains from one sample in a study of blood T cell repertoires in COVID-19. The assay was immunoSEQ multiplex PCR, and TCRdb's table has in-frame clones only and misses some. This repertoire shows 200,000 to 250,000 clones, 82% found once; its top ten account for about 3.6%. Sequences were obtained from peripheral blood. The source of these receptors is a woman older than 75 with acute or convalescent COVID-19. Each CDR3 is given with its conserved first and last residue. Fields, in order: clone size, D gene, J gene, V gene, CDR3 protein, CDR3 DNA. D genes are given only for firm matches. Not all rows give a size; the values are once, few, many and, for expanded clones, a class.

size: -
D: -
J: TRBJ2-7
V: TRBV4-2
CDR3: CASSQGSGLSYEQYF
DNA: TGTGCCAGCAGCCAAGGGTCCGGACTGAGCTACGAGCAGTACTTC

size: -
D: TRBD1
J: TRBJ2-5
V: TRBV7-2
CDR3: CASSWDRGNQETQYF
DNA: TGTGCCAGCAGTTGGGACAGGGGTAACCAAGAGACCCAGTACTTC

size: few
D: TRBD2
J: TRBJ2-7
V: TRBV5-1
CDR3: CASSGGRGGPYEQYF
DNA: TGCGCCAGCAGTGGAGGGCGGGGGGGCCCCTACGAGCAGTACTTC

size: -
D: TRBD1
J: TRBJ1-2
V: TRBV7-9
CDR3: CASSFGQGDGYTF
DNA: TGTGCCAGCAGCTTCGGACAGGGCGACGGCTACACCTTC

size: -
D: TRBD1
J: TRBJ2-7
V: TRBV2
CDR3: CASTRDRGGTYEQYF
DNA: TGTGCCAGCACCCGAGACAGGGGAGGCACCTACGAGCAGTACTTC

size: -
D: TRBD1
J: TRBJ1-4
V: TRBV6-5
CDR3: CASRDRGFEKLFF
DNA: TGTGCCAGCAGGGACAGGGGGTTTGAAAAACTGTTTTTT

size: -
D: -
J: TRBJ1-5
V: TRBV7-2
CDR3: CASSTSTVRPGNQPQHF
DNA: TGTGCCAGCAGCACCTCGACGGTGAGGCCGGGGAATCAGCCCCAGCATTTT

size: -
D: -
J: TRBJ2-2
V: TRBV30
CDR3: CAWTEGRINTGELFF
DNA: TGTGCCTGGACCGAGGGCAGGATAAACACCGGGGAGCTGTTTTTT

size: once
D: TRBD1
J: TRBJ2-7
V: TRBV6-4
CDR3: CASSGNLRDRAKYEQYF
DNA: TGTGCCAGCAGTGGGAACCTCCGGGACAGGGCGAAGTACGAGCAGTACTTC

size: -
D: -
J: TRBJ1-2
V: TRBV28
CDR3: CAIETGANYGYTF
DNA: TGTGCCATTGAGACAGGAGCTAACTATGGCTACACCTTC

size: -
D: -
J: TRBJ1-5
V: TRBV10-3
CDR3: CAISDQGYNQPQHF
DNA: TGTGCCATCAGTGATCAGGGCTACAATCAGCCCCAGCATTTT

size: -
D: -
J: TRBJ2-2
V: TRBV10-1
CDR3: CASSESQSNRFTGELFF
DNA: TGCGCCAGCAGTGAGTCCCAGAGTAACAGATTCACCGGGGAGCTGTTTTTT

size: once
D: -
J: TRBJ1-1
V: TRBV2
CDR3: CASSLKGGLDTEAFF
DNA: TGTGCCAGCAGTTTAAAGGGGGGGCTGGACACTGAAGCTTTCTTT

size: once
D: TRBD2
J: TRBJ2-7
V: TRBV11-2
CDR3: CASSPLAGAYEQYF
DNA: TGTGCCAGCAGCCCACTAGCGGGGGCCTACGAGCAGTACTTC

size: -
D: TRBD1
J: TRBJ1-5
V: TRBV24-1
CDR3: CATSDSTQGVYQPQHF
DNA: TGTGCCACCAGTGATTCGACACAGGGGGTATATCAGCCCCAGCATTTT

size: -
D: -
J: TRBJ1-5
V: TRBV13
CDR3: CASSLGITGGNQPQHF
DNA: TGTGCCAGCAGCTTAGGTATTACGGGGGGCAATCAGCCCCAGCATTTT

size: -
D: -
J: TRBJ1-6
V: TRBV6-5
CDR3: CASSYAQGSGSPLHF
DNA: TGTGCCAGCAGTTACGCCCAGGGGTCGGGTTCACCCCTCCACTTT

size: -
D: -
J: TRBJ2-5
V: TRBV6-1
CDR3: CASSVFTAGQQETQYF
DNA: TGTGCCAGCAGTGTTTTTACTGCGGGACAGCAAGAGACCCAGTACTTC

size: -
D: -
J: TRBJ1-2
V: TRBV3-1/TRBV3-2
CDR3: CASSLLNGVRGYTF
DNA: TGTGCCAGCAGCCTACTCAACGGGGTGCGAGGCTACACCTTC

size: -
D: -
J: TRBJ2-7
V: TRBV7-9
CDR3: CASSLTTDSYEQYF
DNA: TGTGCCAGCAGTCTAACGACAGACTCCTACGAGCAGTACTTC

size: -
D: -
J: TRBJ2-1
V: TRBV18
CDR3: CASSGQFSNEQFF
DNA: TGTGCCAGCTCAGGGCAGTTTAGCAATGAGCAGTTCTTC

size: -
D: -
J: TRBJ1-2
V: TRBV28
CDR3: CASSLGQTYGYTF
DNA: TGTGCCAGCAGTCTCGGACAGACGTATGGCTACACCTTC

size: -
D: -
J: TRBJ2-1
V: TRBV5-1
CDR3: CASSLGQGGYNEQFF
DNA: TGCGCCAGCAGCTTGGGTCAGGGGGGCTACAATGAGCAGTTCTTC

size: -
D: TRBD2
J: TRBJ2-5
V: TRBV28
CDR3: CASSLGLAGTQETQYF
DNA: TGTGCCAGCAGTTTAGGACTAGCGGGTACCCAAGAGACCCAGTACTTC

size: -
D: TRBD2
J: TRBJ2-3
V: TRBV10-1
CDR3: CASSEIRTSGILTDTQYF
DNA: TGCGCCAGCAGTGAGATCCGGACTAGCGGAATCCTCACAGATACGCAGTATTTT

size: -
D: TRBD2
J: TRBJ2-1
V: TRBV4-2
CDR3: CASSQARRGTYNEQFF
DNA: TGTGCCAGCAGCCAAGCGAGGCGGGGGACCTACAATGAGCAGTTCTTC

size: few
D: TRBD1
J: TRBJ2-5
V: TRBV11-3
CDR3: CASLDRGRGETQYF
DNA: TGTGCCAGCCTCGACAGGGGGCGCGGGGAGACCCAGTACTTC

size: -
D: -
J: TRBJ1-4
V: TRBV27
CDR3: CASRMGGVYEKLFF
DNA: TGTGCCAGCAGGATGGGTGGAGTATATGAAAAACTGTTTTTT

size: -
D: -
J: TRBJ1-2
V: TRBV6-5
CDR3: CASVNGGAWGGYTF
DNA: TGTGCCAGCGTCAACGGAGGCGCTTGGGGTGGCTACACCTTC

size: -
D: -
J: TRBJ1-1
V: TRBV6-5
CDR3: CASSYFPAGLNTEAFF
DNA: TGTGCCAGCAGTTACTTCCCGGCAGGCTTGAACACTGAAGCTTTCTTT

size: -
D: -
J: TRBJ1-3
V: TRBV6-9
CDR3: CASREVRDSGNTIYF
DNA: TGTGCCAGCAGAGAAGTCCGGGACTCTGGAAACACCATATATTTT

size: few
D: -
J: TRBJ1-1
V: TRBV12-3/TRBV12-4
CDR3: CASSLGRGTEAFF
DNA: TGTGCCAGCAGTCTCGGGAGAGGGACTGAAGCTTTCTTT

size: once
D: -
J: TRBJ2-5
V: TRBV7-2
CDR3: CASSVGTKPSQETQYF
DNA: TGTGCCAGCAGCGTCGGGACAAAACCATCCCAAGAGACCCAGTACTTC

size: -
D: -
J: TRBJ2-3
V: TRBV6-2/TRBV6-3
CDR3: CASSYPPGNTDTQYF
DNA: TGTGCCAGCAGTTACCCCCCGGGTAACACAGATACGCAGTATTTT

size: few
D: TRBD1
J: TRBJ1-6
V: TRBV3-1/TRBV3-2
CDR3: CASSQGGGWSPLHF
DNA: TGTGCCAGCAGCCAAGGAGGGGGCTGGTCACCCCTCCACTTT

size: -
D: TRBD1
J: TRBJ1-5
V: TRBV7-9
CDR3: CASSLTGGRGNQPQHF
DNA: TGTGCCAGCAGCTTGACAGGGGGTAGGGGCAATCAGCCCCAGCATTTT

size: -
D: -
J: TRBJ1-2
V: TRBV28
CDR3: CASSLEGGYTF
DNA: TGTGCCAGCAGTTTAGAGGGCGGCTACACCTTC

size: -
D: TRBD1
J: TRBJ1-2
V: TRBV18
CDR3: CASSPDRAYGYTF
DNA: TGTGCCAGCTCACCCGACAGGGCTTATGGCTACACCTTC

size: -
D: -
J: TRBJ2-6
V: TRBV6-1
CDR3: CASSEIGVSGANVLTF
DNA: TGTGCCAGCAGTGAAATAGGGGTATCTGGGGCCAACGTCCTGACTTTC

size: -
D: -
J: TRBJ2-2
V: TRBV27
CDR3: CASSFRTGELFF
DNA: TGTGCCAGCAGTTTCAGGACCGGGGAGCTGTTTTTT